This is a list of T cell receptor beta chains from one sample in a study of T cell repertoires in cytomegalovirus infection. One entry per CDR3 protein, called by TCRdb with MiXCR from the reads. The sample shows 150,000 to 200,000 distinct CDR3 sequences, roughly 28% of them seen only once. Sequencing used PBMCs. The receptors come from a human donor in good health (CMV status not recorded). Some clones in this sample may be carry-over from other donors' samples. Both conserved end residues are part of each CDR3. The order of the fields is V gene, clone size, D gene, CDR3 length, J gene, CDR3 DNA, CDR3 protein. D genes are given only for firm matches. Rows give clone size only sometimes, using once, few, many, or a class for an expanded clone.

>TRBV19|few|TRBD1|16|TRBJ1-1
TGTGCCAGTAGTATACCAGGAAAAGGGGGCCCGACTGAAGCTTTCTTT
CASSIPGKGGPTEAFF
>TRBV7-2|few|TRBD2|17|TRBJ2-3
TGTGCCAGCAGCTTTTCTAGCGGGGGGTACTTCACAGATACGCAGTATTTT
CASSFSSGGYFTDTQYF
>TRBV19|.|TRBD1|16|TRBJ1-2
TGTGCCAGTAGCATCGCCGGGACAGGGGCAAACTATGGCTACACCTTC
CASSIAGTGANYGYTF
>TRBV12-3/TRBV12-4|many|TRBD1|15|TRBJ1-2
TGTGCCAGCAGTTCCCGGACAGGGGAGTCGGGCGGCTACACCTTC
CASSSRTGESGGYTF
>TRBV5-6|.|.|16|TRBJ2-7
TGTGCCAGCAGCTTTAGGGGCCTCACTGGGGCCTACGAGCAGTACTTC
CASSFRGLTGAYEQYF
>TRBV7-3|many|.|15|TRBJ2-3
TGTGCCAGCAGCTCCCGGGGGTTCGCCACAGATACGCAGTATTTT
CASSSRGFATDTQYF
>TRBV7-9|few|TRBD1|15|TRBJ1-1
TGTGCCAGCAGCCCAGGGGGCTCAGTCTTGACTGAAGCTTTCTTT
CASSPGGSVLTEAFF
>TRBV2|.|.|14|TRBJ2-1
TGTGCCAGCCGAGCCGAAGATGTAACCCATGAGCAGTTCTTC
CASRAEDVTHEQFF
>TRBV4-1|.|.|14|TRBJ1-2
TGCGCCAGCAGCCATGGGGCACAGGGAGGCGGCTACACCTTC
CASSHGAQGGGYTF
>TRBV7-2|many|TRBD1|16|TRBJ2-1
TGTGCCAGCAGCTTAGCCTCAGGGGGATATAGCAATGAGCAGTTCTTC
CASSLASGGYSNEQFF
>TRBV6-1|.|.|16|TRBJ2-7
TGTGCCAGCAGTCTGTACTCATACAGGGAGGCCTACGAGCAGTACTTC
CASSLYSYREAYEQYF
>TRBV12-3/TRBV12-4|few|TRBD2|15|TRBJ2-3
TGTGCCAGCATTAAAGGAGCGGGGTCTACAGATACGCAGTATTTT
CASIKGAGSTDTQYF
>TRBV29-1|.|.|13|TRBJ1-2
TGCAGCGTTCAACCAGGGACATTCCATGGCTACACCTTC
CSVQPGTFHGYTF
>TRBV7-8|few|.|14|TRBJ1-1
TGTGCCAGCAGCTCCCCAGGGTGGGACACTGAAGCTTTCTTT
CASSSPGWDTEAFF
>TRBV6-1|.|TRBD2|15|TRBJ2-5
TGTGCCAGCACTCTCCTAGCGGGGGAGCAAGAGACCCAGTACTTC
CASTLLAGEQETQYF
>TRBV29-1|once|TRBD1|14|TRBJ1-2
TGCAGCGTTGAAGAATCTACAGGGGAATATGGCTACACCTTC
CSVEESTGEYGYTF
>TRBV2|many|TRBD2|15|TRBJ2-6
TGTGCCAGCAGTCCGGGGGGTACCGGGGCCAACGTCCTGACTTTC
CASSPGGTGANVLTF
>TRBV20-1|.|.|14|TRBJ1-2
TGCAGTGCTAGGGAAGGGGCCAGCAGCTATGGCTACACCTTC
CSAREGASSYGYTF
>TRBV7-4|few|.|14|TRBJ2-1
TGTGCCAGCAGCTTAGAGGGGGAGTACAATGAGCAGTTCTTC
CASSLEGEYNEQFF
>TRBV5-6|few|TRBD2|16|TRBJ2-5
TGTGCCAGCAGCTTTGAACTAGCGGGGGGGGAAGAGACCCAGTACTTC
CASSFELAGGEETQYF
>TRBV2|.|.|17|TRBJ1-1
TGTGCCAGCAGTGAAGCCGGAGGGCGGGCCTTGAACACTGAAGCTTTCTTT
CASSEAGGRALNTEAFF
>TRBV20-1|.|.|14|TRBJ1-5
TGCAGTGCTAAGGGCCAGGGAAACAATCAGCCCCAGCATTTT
CSAKGQGNNQPQHF
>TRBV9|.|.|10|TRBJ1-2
TGTGCCAGCGGCGGATATGGCTACACCTTC
CASGGYGYTF
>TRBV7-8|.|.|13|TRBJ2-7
TGTGCCAGCAGCCTTGTTCCCTCCTACGAGCAGTACTTC
CASSLVPSYEQYF
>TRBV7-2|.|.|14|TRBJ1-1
TGTGCCAGCAGCTTAGCGCCGGTGAACACTGAAGCTTTCTTT
CASSLAPVNTEAFF
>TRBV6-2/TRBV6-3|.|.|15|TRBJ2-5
TGTGCCAGCAGTTACATCCGAAAACCCCAAGAGACCCAGTACTTC
CASSYIRKPQETQYF
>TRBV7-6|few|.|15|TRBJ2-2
TGTGCCAGCAGCTTAATCGCAGGGGGGGCCGGGGAGCTGTTTTTT
CASSLIAGGAGELFF
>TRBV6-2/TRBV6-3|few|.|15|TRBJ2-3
TGTGCCAGCAGTTACCCTCAGGGGAACTTAGATACGCAGTATTTT
CASSYPQGNLDTQYF
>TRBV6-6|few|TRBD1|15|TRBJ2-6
TGTGCCAGCACTGGACAGGGGTCTGGGGCCAACGTCCTGACTTTC
CASTGQGSGANVLTF
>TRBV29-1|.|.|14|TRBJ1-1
TGCAGCGTTGGCGGGACGGCCGAGGGAACTGAAGCTTTCTTT
CSVGGTAEGTEAFF
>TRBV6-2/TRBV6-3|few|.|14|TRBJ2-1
TGTGCCAGCAGTTACTCCCGGGGGGCCAATGAGCAGTTCTTC
CASSYSRGANEQFF
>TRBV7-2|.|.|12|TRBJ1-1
TGTGCCAGCAGCTTACGGCAGCCTGAAGCTTTCTTT
CASSLRQPEAFF
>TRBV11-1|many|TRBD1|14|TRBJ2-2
TGTGCCAGCAGCTTAGCGACAGGGACCGGGGAGCTGTTTTTT
CASSLATGTGELFF
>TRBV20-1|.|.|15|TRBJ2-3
TGCAGTGCTAGAAGTTCCAGGGGCCTCGCAGATACGCAGTATTTT
CSARSSRGLADTQYF
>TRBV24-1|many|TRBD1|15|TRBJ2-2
TGTGCCACCAGTGATTCCCGCAGGGACAGCGGGGAGCTGTTTTTT
CATSDSRRDSGELFF
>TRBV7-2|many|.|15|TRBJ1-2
TGTGCCAGCAGCTTAGATGGGGGGCCTCGGGCCGGCTACACCTTC
CASSLDGGPRAGYTF
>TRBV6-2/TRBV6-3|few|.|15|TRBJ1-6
TGTGCCAGCAGCCGACTGAGGGGTAACAATTCACCCCTCCACTTT
CASSRLRGNNSPLHF
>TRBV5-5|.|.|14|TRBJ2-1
TGTGCCAGCAGCCGGGCGATGGATTCCAATGAGCAGTTCTTC
CASSRAMDSNEQFF
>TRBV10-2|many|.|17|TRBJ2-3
TGCGCCAGCAGTGAGTCTTTAGGGGGATTTAGCACAGATACGCAGTATTTT
CASSESLGGFSTDTQYF
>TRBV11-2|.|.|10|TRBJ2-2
TGTGCCACCGCCATCGGGGAGCTGTTTTTT
CATAIGELFF
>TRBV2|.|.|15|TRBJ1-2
TGTGCCAGCAGGGGGGAAGCAGGGAGAAACTATGGCTACACCTTC
CASRGEAGRNYGYTF
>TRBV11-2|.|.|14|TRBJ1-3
TGTGCCAGCAGCTTAGAAGTGACTGGAAACACCATATATTTT
CASSLEVTGNTIYF
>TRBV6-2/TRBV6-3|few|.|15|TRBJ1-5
TGTGCCAGCACTTTAGGGGCAGGAAGCAATCAGCCCCAGCATTTT
CASTLGAGSNQPQHF
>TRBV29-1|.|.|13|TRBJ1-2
TGCAGCGTTGATGAGGGGGGGGCTCGGGGCTACACCTTC
CSVDEGGARGYTF
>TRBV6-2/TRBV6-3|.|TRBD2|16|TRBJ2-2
TGTGCCAGCAGTTACGGGGCGGGGGCGAACACCGGGGAGCTGTTTTTT
CASSYGAGANTGELFF
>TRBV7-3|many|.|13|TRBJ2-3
TGTGCCAGCAGCTCGGACCACACAGATACGCAGTATTTT
CASSSDHTDTQYF
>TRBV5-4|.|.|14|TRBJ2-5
TGTGCCAGCAGCTTGGGAGGGACCCCCGAGACCCAGTACTTC
CASSLGGTPETQYF
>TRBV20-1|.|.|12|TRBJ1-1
TGCAGTGCAGTGGACTCGAACACTGAAGCTTTCTTT
CSAVDSNTEAFF
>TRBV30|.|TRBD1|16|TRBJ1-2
TGTGCCTGTTCGGCTTCGGGACAGGGCAGGAACTATGGCTACACCTTC
CACSASGQGRNYGYTF
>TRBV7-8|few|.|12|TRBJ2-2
TGTGCCAGCAGCTTACAAACCGGGGAGCTGTTTTTT
CASSLQTGELFF
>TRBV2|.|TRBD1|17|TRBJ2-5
TGTGCCAGCAGTGATGCCGAAGGACAGGGCGGCGGGGAGACCCAGTACTTC
CASSDAEGQGGGETQYF
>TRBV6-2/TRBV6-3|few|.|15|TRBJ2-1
TGTGCCAGCAGTTACTCGACAGTTCCCTACAATGAGCAGTTCTTC
CASSYSTVPYNEQFF
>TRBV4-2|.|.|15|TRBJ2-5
TGTGTCAGCAGCCAAGGTCCAGGGTCAGGAGAGACCCAGTACTTC
CVSSQGPGSGETQYF
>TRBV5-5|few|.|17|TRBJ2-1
TGTGCCAGCAGCTCGGAGGGGCCGGGACCACTTCCCAATGAGCAGTTCTTC
CASSSEGPGPLPNEQFF
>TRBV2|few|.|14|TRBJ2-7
TGTGCCAGTCTCCGGGACCTCAGCTCCTACGAGCAGTACTTC
CASLRDLSSYEQYF
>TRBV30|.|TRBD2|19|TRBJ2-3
TGTGCCTGGAGTAAGCTCGGCCTAGCGGGGGCTCCTAGCACAGATACGCAGTATTTT
CAWSKLGLAGAPSTDTQYF
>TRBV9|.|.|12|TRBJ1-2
TGTGCCAGCAGCGTAGGACTGAATGGCTACACCTTC
CASSVGLNGYTF
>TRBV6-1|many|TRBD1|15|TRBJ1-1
TGTGCCAGCACTCCGCAGGACAGGGGGAACACTGAAGCTTTCTTT
CASTPQDRGNTEAFF
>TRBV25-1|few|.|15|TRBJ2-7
TGTGCCAGCAGTGATCCTACTAGCTCCGGTCACGAGCAGTACTTC
CASSDPTSSGHEQYF
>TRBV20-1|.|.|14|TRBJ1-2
TGCAGTGCTAGAGGGGACGGGAAAAGATATGACTACACCTTC
CSARGDGKRYDYTF